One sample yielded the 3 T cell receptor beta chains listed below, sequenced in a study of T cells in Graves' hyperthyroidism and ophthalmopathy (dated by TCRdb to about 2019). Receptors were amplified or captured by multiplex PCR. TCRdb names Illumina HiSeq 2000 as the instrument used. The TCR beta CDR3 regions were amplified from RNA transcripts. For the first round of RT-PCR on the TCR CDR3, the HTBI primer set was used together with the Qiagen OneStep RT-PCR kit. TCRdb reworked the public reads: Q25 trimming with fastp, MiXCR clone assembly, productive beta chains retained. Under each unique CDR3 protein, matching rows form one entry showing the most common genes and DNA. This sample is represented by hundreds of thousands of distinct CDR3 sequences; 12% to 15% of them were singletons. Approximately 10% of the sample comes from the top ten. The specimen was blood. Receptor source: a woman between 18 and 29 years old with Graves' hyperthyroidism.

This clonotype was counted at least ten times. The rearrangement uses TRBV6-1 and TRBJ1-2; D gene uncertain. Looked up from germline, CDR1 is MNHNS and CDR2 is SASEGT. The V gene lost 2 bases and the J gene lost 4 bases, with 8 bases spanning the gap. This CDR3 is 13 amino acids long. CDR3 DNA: TGTGCCAGCAGTGAACAGCGGCTCTATGGCTACACCTTC. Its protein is CASSEQRLYGYTF.

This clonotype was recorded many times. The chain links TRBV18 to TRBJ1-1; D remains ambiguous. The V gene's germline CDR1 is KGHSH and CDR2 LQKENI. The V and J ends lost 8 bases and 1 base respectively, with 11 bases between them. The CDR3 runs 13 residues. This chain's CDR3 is CASSPRQNTEAFF. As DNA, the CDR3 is TGTGCCAGCAGCCCCCGACAGAACACTGAAGCTTTCTTT.

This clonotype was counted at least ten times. For the CDR3, the DNA is TGCAGTGCTAGAGACCCTAGCGGCTTCAGCGACGAGCAGTACTTC. Protein sequence: CSARDPSGFSDEQYF. The chain joins TRBV20-1 to TRBJ2-7; 7 bases map to TRBD2. Germline V gene sequence: CDR1 DFQATT, CDR2 SNEGSKA (reference sequence). The trim removed 0 bases at V and 5 bases at J, leaving 10 bases unmatched. The CDR3 consists of 15 residues.